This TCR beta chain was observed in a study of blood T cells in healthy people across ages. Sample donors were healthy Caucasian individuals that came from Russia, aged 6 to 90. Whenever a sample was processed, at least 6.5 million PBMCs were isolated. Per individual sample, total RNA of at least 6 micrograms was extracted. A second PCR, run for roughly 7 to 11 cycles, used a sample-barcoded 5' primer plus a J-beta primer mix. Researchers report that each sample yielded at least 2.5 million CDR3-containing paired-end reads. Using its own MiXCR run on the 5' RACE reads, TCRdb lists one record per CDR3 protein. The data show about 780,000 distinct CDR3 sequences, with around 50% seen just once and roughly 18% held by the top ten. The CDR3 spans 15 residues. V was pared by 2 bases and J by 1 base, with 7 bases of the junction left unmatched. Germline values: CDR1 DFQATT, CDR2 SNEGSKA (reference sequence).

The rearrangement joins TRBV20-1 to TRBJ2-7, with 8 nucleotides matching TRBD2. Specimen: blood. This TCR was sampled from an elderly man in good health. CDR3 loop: CSARSSGGSSYEQYF. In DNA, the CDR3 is TGCAGTGCTAGATCGAGCGGGGGCTCTTCCTACGAGCAGTACTTC.